Presented here are 18 T cell receptor beta chains from one specimen sequenced in a study of OX40 agonist ivuxolimab in advanced cancers. This table comes from immunoSEQ multiplex PCR, and its TCRdb copy is limited to in-frame clones, with some not included. This table holds 77,000 or so clones, 85% to 95% found once. The sample here was CD4+ or CD8+ T cells sorted from blood, taken in a trial of the OX40 agonist ivuxolimab. These receptors came from an adult with an advanced solid tumor such as melanoma, head and neck, liver or kidney cancer.

J is TRBJ1-1 and V is TRBV19, with D possibly being TRBD1 (6 bases). The CDR3 consists of 14 residues. Trimming left V 3 bases short and J 1 base short, with 9 bases between. The germline V gene has CDR1 LNHDA and CDR2 SQIVND (reference sequence). The CDR3 spells CASSIQGKNTEAFF. CDR3 DNA: TGTGCCAGTAGTATCCAGGGGAAGAACACTGAAGCTTTCTTT.

In this sample, this clone turned up once. The same CDR3 is also encoded by other DNA sequences in this sample. This chain connects TRBV13 to TRBJ1-4; D gene unclear. Germline V gene sequence: CDR1 PRHDT, CDR2 FYEKMQ (reference sequence). There are 13 residues in the CDR3. The V gene lost 0 bases and the J gene lost 4 bases, with 3 bases spanning the gap. In DNA form, the CDR3 reads TGTGCCAGCAGCTTAGGGGTTAATGAAAAACTGTTTTTT. As protein: CASSLGVNEKLFF.

The chain links TRBV7-6 to TRBJ2-5; D gene ambiguous. V dropped 1 base and J dropped 6 bases, with 12 bases sitting between them. CDR3 length: 14 amino acids. The germline V gene has CDR1 SGHVS and CDR2 FNYEAQ. CDR3 loop: CASSLEGPTQTQYF. Written as DNA, the CDR3 is TGTGCCAGCAGCTTAGAAGGACCCACACAGACCCAGTACTTC.

V usage is TRBV4-3 and J usage is TRBJ2-3; D might be TRBD1 or TRBD2, each matching 5 bases. V lost 4 bases to trimming and J lost 0 bases, with 8 bases between them. This CDR3 spans 14 amino acids. Per germline, CDR1 LGHNA and CDR2 YSLEER. The CDR3, as DNA: TGCGCCAGCAGCCTTGGGGACAGCACAGATACGCAGTATTTT. Translating gives CASSLGDSTDTQYF.

The chain joins TRBV11-2 to TRBJ2-7; D is undetermined. V was cut by 1 base and J by 3 bases, with 7 bases left in between. The CDR3 covers 13 residues. From germline, CDR1 is SGHAT and CDR2 FQNNGV. The CDR3 DNA is TGTGCCAGCAGCTTAGGGGCAGACTACGAGCAGTACTTC. Protein product: CASSLGADYEQYF. The full variable domain, its missing parts supplied by reference TRBV11-2 and TRBJ2-7, is EAGVAQSPRYKIIEKRQSVAFWCNPISGHATLYWYQQILGQGPKLLIQFQNNGVVDDSQLPKDRFSAERLKGVDSTLKIQPAKLEDSAVYLCASSLGADYEQYFGPGTRLTVT.

The chain has TRBV5-6 and TRBJ2-7, with 9 bases identical to TRBD2. The J segment lost 3 bases and the V segment lost 4 bases, leaving 5 bases of the junction unmatched. The CDR3 length is 14 residues. Germline V gene data show CDR1 as SGHDT and CDR2 as YYEEEE. Written as DNA, the CDR3 is TGTGCCAGCAGCACGATAGCGGGGGACTACGAGCAGTACTTC. This gives the protein CASSTIAGDYEQYF.

The CDR3 sequence: CASSQATGELFF. The CDR3 region has the DNA TGTGCCAGCAGTCAGGCCACCGGGGAGCTGTTTTTT. The chain couples TRBV5-6 to TRBJ2-2; D remains ambiguous. The ends were cut back, 5 bases at V and 4 bases at J, with 6 bases in the middle. Germline values: CDR1 SGHDT, CDR2 YYEEEE. The CDR3 runs 12 residues.

By its share, this clone is medium-sized. The J gene is TRBJ2-3, the V gene TRBV27; D might be TRBD1 (6 bases). Trimming removed 5 bases from V and 6 bases from J, with 9 bases in between. The germline V gene has CDR1 MNHEY and CDR2 SMNVEV (reference sequence). The CDR3 runs 12 residues. The DNA for the CDR3 is TGTGCCAGCAGTACAGGGTTGGATACGCAGTATTTT. The encoded protein is CASSTGLDTQYF.

This chain connects TRBV15 to TRBJ2-5, with 7 bases lining up with TRBD2. From germline, CDR1 is LNHNV and CDR2 YYDKDF (reference sequence). V was pared by 5 bases and J by 2 bases, with 5 bases of the junction left unmatched. This CDR3 spans 14 amino acids. The CDR3 loop is CATSEYGGQETQYF. The CDR3 DNA follows: TGTGCCACCAGCGAATACGGGGGGCAAGAGACCCAGTACTTC.

The chain joins TRBV5-4 to TRBJ2-5, with 8 nucleotides matching TRBD2. This CDR3 is built from 17 residues. CDR1 is SGHNT and CDR2 is YYREEE in the germline V gene (reference sequence). The junction had 12 bases not matched to a gene; V was cut back by 1 base and J by 4 bases. The CDR3 DNA follows: TGTGCCAGCAGCTTGTGGGACGGGGGGGCTGCGGGAGAGACCCAGTACTTC. It encodes CASSLWDGGAAGETQYF.

This clone was counted a single time. The V gene is TRBV5-6, the J gene TRBJ1-5, with a weak D call TRBD1 (6 bases). Per the germline V gene, CDR1 is SGHDT and CDR2 is YYEEEE. V shed 4 bases and J shed 10 bases, with 15 bases lying between them. This CDR3 has 13 residues. CDR3 in amino acids: CASSQGGNGPQHF. The CDR3 bases are TGTGCCAGCAGCCAAGGGGGGAATGGACCCCAGCATTTT.

V gene TRBV27 combines with J gene TRBJ2-7; 8 positions agree with TRBD1. After removal of 4 bases from V and 5 bases from J, the junction contained 7 bases not matched to a gene. The CDR3 has 14 amino acids. In germline, CDR1 is MNHEY, CDR2 SMNVEV (reference sequence). The CDR3 protein is CASSSMDRAHEQYF. The DNA of the CDR3 is TGTGCCAGCAGTTCCATGGACAGGGCCCACGAGCAGTACTTC.

This chain links TRBV9 with TRBJ2-3; D remains ambiguous. The length of the CDR3 is 13 residues. V was shortened by 0 bases and J by 1 base, with 3 bases between the two germline ends. Germline V gene sequence: CDR1 SGDLS, CDR2 YYNGEE. CDR3 in amino acids: CASSVEGTDTQYF. CDR3 sequence (DNA): TGTGCCAGCAGCGTAGAGGGCACAGATACGCAGTATTTT. Supplemented by reference TRBV9 and TRBJ2-3, the full variable domain reads DSGVTQTPKHLITATGQRVTLRCSPRSGDLSVYWYQQSLDQGLQFLIQYYNGEERAKGNILERFSAQQFPDLHSELNLSSLELGDSALYFCASSVEGTDTQYFGPGTRLTVL.

V is TRBV27 and J is TRBJ1-5; D remains ambiguous. Trimming left V 4 bases short and J 4 bases short, with 5 bases between. This CDR3 is 12 amino acids long. The germline CDR1 and CDR2 sequences are MNHEY and SMNVEV (reference sequence). The chain's CDR3 is CASSSANQPQHF. The CDR3 DNA is TGTGCCAGCAGTTCCGCGAATCAGCCCCAGCATTTT.

The rearrangement links TRBV11-3 to TRBJ2-7, with a possible D match to TRBD2 (5 bases). In germline, CDR1 is SGHNT, CDR2 YENEEA. Trimming removed 3 bases at V and 2 bases at J, with 14 bases between. CDR3 length: 15 amino acids. The CDR3 spells CASSFLERGPYEQYF. CDR3 in DNA: TGTGCCAGCAGCTTCTTAGAAAGAGGGCCCTACGAGCAGTACTTC.

The chain has TRBV13 and TRBJ1-1; 8 positions agree with TRBD1. This CDR3 is 14 amino acids long. Trimming removed 5 bases from V and 0 bases from J; junction bases left unmatched: 2. The germline CDR1 and CDR2 sequences are PRHDT and FYEKMQ (reference sequence). CDR3 DNA sequence: TGTGCCAGCAGCCTGACAGGGGTGAACACTGAAGCTTTCTTT. Encoded protein: CASSLTGVNTEAFF.

In this sample, this clone turned up many times. J is TRBJ1-5 and V is TRBV5-8; 10 bases are a match to TRBD1. The J segment lost 8 bases and the V segment lost 7 bases, leaving 9 bases of the junction unmatched. Germline CDR1 reads SGHTS; CDR2 reads YDEGEE. This CDR3 comprises 14 residues. Here the CDR3 DNA reads TGTGCCAGCCGGGACAGGGGTAGTTTCGAGCCCCAGCATTTT. It specifies CASRDRGSFEPQHF.

The chain is built from TRBV4-1 and TRBJ2-7; a possible D gene is TRBD1 (5 bases). V shed 0 bases and J shed 2 bases, with 11 bases lying between them. The germline CDR1 and CDR2 sequences are MGHRA and YSYEKL. This CDR3 spans 15 amino acids. CDR3 bases: TGCGCCAGCAGCCAAGATTTGGACACCACCTACGAGCAGTACTTC. As protein: CASSQDLDTTYEQYF.